A single sample is the source of the 29 T cell receptor beta chains below, sequenced in a study of blood T cells in healthy people across ages. Together with a sample-barcoded 5' primer, a J-beta primer mix was included in a second PCR lasting about 6 to 11 cycles. TCRdb analysed the 5' RACE reads with MiXCR anew, one entry per CDR3 protein. The sample includes 600,000 to 1,000,000 distinct CDR3 sequences, nearly 60% seen only once; the top ten take approximately 23%. The sample consisted of blood. Receptors originate from a man younger than 45 in good health.

The V and J genes are TRBV2 and TRBJ2-5; D call uncertain. The CDR3 is made up of 14 amino acids. The germline V and J ends were trimmed by 1 base and 5 bases, with 11 bases remaining between them. CDR1 is SNHLY and CDR2 is FYNNEI in the germline V gene. In nucleotides, the CDR3 is TGTGCCAGCAGTGAAGGGCCTAGGGTGGAGACCCAGTACTTC. It translates to CASSEGPRVETQYF.

The sample holds a few counts of this clonotype. This sequence joins TRBV20-1 and TRBJ2-7, with 14 bases matching TRBD2. Per germline, CDR1 DFQATT and CDR2 SNEGSKA (reference sequence). The length of the CDR3 is 15 residues. The J segment lost 2 bases and the V segment lost 6 bases, leaving 6 bases of the junction unmatched. CDR3 protein: CSATGLAGGTYEQYF. CDR3 DNA sequence: TGCAGTGCAACCGGACTAGCGGGAGGTACCTACGAGCAGTACTTC.

The J gene is TRBJ1-1, the V gene TRBV5-1; 8 positions agree with TRBD1. Germline-derived CDR1 and CDR2 are SGHRS and YFSETQ. J lost 3 bases, V lost 4 bases, and 5 bases had no gene match. The CDR3 contains 14 residues. The CDR3 sequence is CASSLVTGDTEAFF. The CDR3 coding sequence is TGCGCCAGCAGCCTGGTGACAGGGGACACTGAAGCTTTCTTT.

This clonotype was seen more than once but under ten times. The chain couples TRBV4-3 to TRBJ2-1; 10 nucleotides line up with TRBD2. The J call may be in error: the DNA end matches TRBJ2-7 better. This CDR3 is 15 amino acids long. Germline V CDR1 and CDR2: LGHNA, YSLEER. The CDR3 coding sequence is TGCGCCAGCAGCCCGAGGCTAGCGGGAGCAAATGAGCAGTACTTC. Translating it yields CASSPRLAGANEQYF.

The chain employs TRBV3-1 and TRBJ2-3, with D possibly being TRBD1 (5 bases). V lost 0 bases to trimming and J lost 2 bases, with 15 bases between them. The CDR3 runs to 17 residues. Looked up from germline, CDR1 is LGHDT and CDR2 is YNNKEL (reference sequence). CDR3 residues: CASSQELGATPTDTQYF. CDR3 in DNA: TGTGCCAGCAGCCAAGAGTTAGGGGCTACCCCCACAGATACGCAGTATTTT.

The rearrangement uses TRBV4-3 and TRBJ2-7; 11 nucleotides line up with TRBD2. The CDR3 sequence is 17 residues long. Germline loops: CDR1 LGHNA, CDR2 YSLEER. The V and J ends lost 0 bases and 7 bases, in that order; junction bases with no gene match: 11. This CDR3 reads CASSQDLGTSGGGEQYF. CDR3 nucleotides: TGCGCCAGCAGCCAAGATTTGGGGACTAGCGGAGGCGGTGAGCAGTACTTC.

The J gene is TRBJ1-6, the V gene TRBV5-4, with 8 nucleotides matching TRBD1. The CDR3 totals 14 residues. V gave up 4 bases and J gave up 7 bases; unmatched junction bases: 4. Germline CDR1 and CDR2: SGHNT and YYREEE (reference sequence). The CDR3 coding sequence is TGTGCCAGCAGCGACCGGGACAGGAATTCACCCCTCCACTTT. Residues: CASSDRDRNSPLHF. Based on the CDR3 plus reference TRBV5-4 and TRBJ1-6, the full variable domain is ETGVTQSPTHLIKTRGQQVTLRCSSQSGHNTVSWYQQALGQGPQFIFQYYREEENGRGNFPPRFSGLQFPNYSSELNVNALELDDSALYLCASSDRDRNSPLHFGNGTRLTVT.

In its sample, this clonotype was seen once. The V gene is TRBV20-1, the J gene TRBJ2-3; 8 bases map to TRBD2. The CDR3 runs 14 residues. With 6 bases clipped from V and 6 bases from J, the junction kept 11 bases outside the gene matches. Germline CDR1 reads DFQATT; CDR2 reads SNEGSKA (reference sequence). The CDR3 protein is CSAQREYLPDTQYF. The CDR3 nucleotides are TGCAGTGCGCAGCGGGAGTACCTCCCGGATACGCAGTATTTT.

The V and J genes are TRBV7-2 and TRBJ2-1, with 10 bases identical to TRBD2. The V segment lost 5 bases and the J segment 8 bases; nucleotides outside the gene matches: 6. Germline V gives CDR1 SGHTA, CDR2 FQGNSA. This CDR3 spans 14 amino acids. CDR3 sequence: CASSVVLAGDEQFF. The DNA for the CDR3 is TGTGCCAGCAGCGTAGTCCTAGCGGGGGATGAGCAGTTCTTC. Combining the CDR3 with reference TRBV7-2 and TRBJ2-1 gives the whole variable domain GAGVSQSPSNKVTEKGKDVELRCDPISGHTALYWYRQSLGQGLEFLIYFQGNSAPDKSGLPSDRFSAERTGGSVSTLTIQRTQQEDSAVYLCASSVVLAGDEQFFGPGTRLTVL.

In the case of this clonotype: A junction boundary mismatches the germline segment, possibly from a read error. CDR3 in DNA: TGCGGTGCTAGATACCAGGCAGCGGGCCTCGGGGCCAACGTCCTGACTTTC. Its translation is CGARYQAAGLGANVLTF. The chain couples TRBV20-1 to TRBJ2-6; a possible D gene is TRBD2 (6 bases). The germline gives CDR1 DFQATT, CDR2 SNEGSKA (reference sequence). The CDR3 totals 17 residues.

This chain joins TRBV29-1 and TRBJ1-1, with D uncertain. Between the trimmed V and J ends, which lost 7 bases and 1 base, there was a span of 13 bases. CDR1 SQVTM and CDR2 ANQGSEA come from the germline V gene. The CDR3 is 13 amino acids. The DNA of the CDR3 is TGCAGCGGGACCGGGTGGGGGAACACTGAAGCTTTCTTT. It is translated as CSGTGWGNTEAFF.

J is TRBJ1-2 and V is TRBV7-9; D unresolved. Trimming took 5 bases from V and 3 from J, leaving 19 bases between them. The CDR3 covers 16 residues. CDR1 SEHNR and CDR2 FQNEAQ come from the germline V gene (reference sequence). This CDR3 reads CASSDPLGWFDYGYTF. The CDR3 coding sequence is TGTGCCAGCAGCGATCCTTTGGGGTGGTTCGACTATGGCTACACCTTC.

In its sample, this clonotype was seen a few times. The chain combines TRBV13 with TRBJ2-7, with 7 positions matching TRBD2. The CDR3 covers 14 residues. V was pared by 0 bases and J by 2 bases, with 1 base of the junction left unmatched. Germline V gives CDR1 PRHDT, CDR2 FYEKMQ (reference sequence). Here the CDR3 DNA reads TGTGCCAGCAGCTTAGGGAGCGGGACCTACGAGCAGTACTTC. Amino acids: CASSLGSGTYEQYF.

This clonotype was counted a few times. The chain joins TRBV4-2 to TRBJ2-1, with TRBD2 matching 10 bases. The trim removed 4 bases at V and 6 bases at J, leaving 9 bases unmatched. Germline values: CDR1 LGHNA, CDR2 YNFKEQ. The CDR3 is 16 amino acids. The CDR3 region has the DNA TGTGCCAGCAGCCGGGATGGGACTAGCGCTCTCAATGAGCAGTTCTTC. Translating gives CASSRDGTSALNEQFF.

This clonotype was detected only a few times. The chain links TRBV28 to TRBJ1-4; TRBD1 might be the D (5 bases). Germline V gives CDR1 MDHEN, CDR2 SYDVKM. V was cut by 6 bases and J by 7 bases, with 18 bases left in between. This CDR3 contains 15 residues. This chain's CDR3 is CASSSSGLESEKLFF. Here the CDR3 DNA reads TGTGCCAGCAGCTCCTCGGGACTGGAATCTGAAAAACTGTTTTTT.

V usage is TRBV7-2 and J usage is TRBJ1-2; D remains unclear. Trimming took off 4 bases at V and 7 bases at J, with 13 bases between the two ends. This CDR3 has 13 residues. CDR1 and CDR2 (germline): SGHTA, FQGNSA. CDR3 DNA sequence: TGTGCCAGCAGCTCCGGAAGGGCACCTGGCTACACCTTC. Amino acid sequence: CASSSGRAPGYTF.

The chain uses TRBV12-3 or TRBV12-4 and TRBJ1-1; no reliable D call. V was trimmed by 10 bases and J by 0 bases, leaving 12 bases between them. CDR3 size: 13 residues. This CDR3 is CATSITLNTEAFF. CDR3 DNA: TGTGCCACTTCGATAACCCTGAACACTGAAGCTTTCTTT.

This chain links TRBV5-1 with TRBJ2-7; 11 bases match TRBD1. The J call may be in error: the DNA end matches TRBJ2-4 better. The germline V gene encodes CDR1 SGHRS and CDR2 YFSETQ. This CDR3 comprises 14 residues. The CDR3 region has the DNA TGCGCCAGCAGCCAGGGACAGGGGGGGGCCATTCAGTACTTC. This gives the protein CASSQGQGGAIQYF.

CDR3: CASQRRMTNQETQYF. The CDR3 nucleotides are TGCGCCAGCCAACGCCGGATGACAAACCAAGAGACCCAGTACTTC. The chain uses TRBV5-1 and TRBJ2-5, with D unclear. The CDR3 extends over 15 amino acids. The V and J ends lost 7 bases and 0 bases respectively, with 16 bases between them. Germline CDR1 and CDR2: SGHRS and YFSETQ.

V usage is TRBV6-6 and J usage is TRBJ2-6; a weak D match, TRBD1 (5 bases). CDR1 is MNHNY and CDR2 is SVGAGI in the germline V gene (reference sequence). The germline V and J ends were trimmed by 2 bases and 1 base, with 9 bases remaining between them. The CDR3 is made up of 16 amino acids. Here the CDR3 DNA reads TGTGCCAGCAGTTACGAGCAGGGATCTGGGGCCAACGTCCTGACTTTC. Its protein is CASSYEQGSGANVLTF.

V and J are TRBV6-5 and TRBJ2-3, with D perhaps matching TRBD1 (5 bases). V dropped 5 bases and J dropped 7 bases, with 16 bases sitting between them. In germline, CDR1 is MNHEY, CDR2 SVGAGI. The CDR3 sequence is 14 residues long. CDR3 coding DNA: TGTGCCAGCAGTCTCTCCTCGACAGTAAATACGCAGTATTTT. Residues: CASSLSSTVNTQYF.

This chain joins TRBV20-1 and TRBJ2-5; 11 bases map to TRBD2. Germline CDR1 and CDR2: DFQATT and SNEGSKA (reference sequence). The CDR3 loop spans 16 amino acids. V shed 0 bases and J 2 bases; nucleotides not matched to a gene: 5. The CDR3 bases are TGCAGTGCTAGAGATGTAGCGGGAGGGTTGCAAGAGACCCAGTACTTC. Its protein product is CSARDVAGGLQETQYF.

This clonotype was seen only once. CDR3 loop: CASSLVGLAGTEAFF. CDR3 bases: TGTGCCAGCAGCTTAGTCGGTCTTGCGGGCACTGAAGCTTTCTTT. The V gene is TRBV7-2, the J gene TRBJ1-1; D gene ambiguous. The CDR3 has 15 residues. The germline gives CDR1 SGHTA, CDR2 FQGNSA. Trimming stripped 1 base from V and 4 bases from J, with 13 bases between.

This clonotype has ten or more counts. The DNA of the CDR3 is TGCAGTGCCCATAGGGTCGGGGGCACAGATACGCAGTATTTT. Protein sequence: CSAHRVGGTDTQYF. V usage is TRBV20-1 and J usage is TRBJ2-3; TRBD2 might be the D (5 bases). This CDR3 comprises 14 residues. Per the germline V gene, CDR1 is DFQATT and CDR2 is SNEGSKA (reference sequence). The V end lost 6 bases, the J end lost 1 base, and 14 bases lay between the germline ends.

V gene TRBV14 combines with J gene TRBJ2-7, with unresolved D. Germline CDR1 and CDR2: SGHDN and FVKESK. V was cut by 1 base and J by 10 bases, with 8 bases left in between. The CDR3 is 11 residues long. The CDR3 DNA reads TGTGCCAGCAGCCAAGGAGAGCTCCAGTACTTC. Its protein product is CASSQGELQYF.

V is TRBV13 and J is TRBJ2-2; 8 nucleotides align to TRBD1. Unmatched junction bases numbered 2, after V lost 1 base and J lost 1 base. The CDR3 consists of 16 residues. Germline loops: CDR1 PRHDT, CDR2 FYEKMQ (reference sequence). In DNA form, the CDR3 reads TGTGCCAGCAGCTTAGAGGACAGGGTGAACACCGGGGAGCTGTTTTTT. It translates to CASSLEDRVNTGELFF.

This chain uses TRBV9 with TRBJ1-1; possible D gene TRBD1, 5 bases. Germline CDR1 reads SGDLS; CDR2 reads YYNGEE. Trimming removed 1 base at V and 1 base at J, with 11 bases between. The CDR3 contains 15 residues. The CDR3 sequence is CASSVQPGPNTEAFF. In DNA form, the CDR3 reads TGTGCCAGCAGCGTACAACCGGGGCCGAACACTGAAGCTTTCTTT.

The V gene is TRBV24-1, the J gene TRBJ2-1; D is possibly TRBD2 (5 bases). The CDR3 consists of 15 residues. Germline V lookup: CDR1 KGHDR, CDR2 SFDVKD. V lost 5 bases and J lost 0, with 10 bases in between. CDR3 protein: CATSVVASSYNEQFF. The DNA of the CDR3 is TGTGCCACCAGTGTTGTAGCGAGCTCCTACAATGAGCAGTTCTTC.

This clonotype was picked up a small number of times. J is TRBJ2-7 and V is TRBV27, with TRBD2 as a possible D gene (6 bases). This CDR3 is built from 15 residues. The germline V gene has CDR1 MNHEY and CDR2 SMNVEV (reference sequence). V lost 5 bases and J 6 bases, leaving 20 bases between the germline ends. The CDR3 spells CASSHLLASLPEQYF. For the CDR3, the DNA is TGTGCCAGCAGTCACCTACTAGCTTCCCTCCCCGAGCAGTACTTC.